Presented here are 9 T cell receptor beta chains from one specimen sequenced in a study of blood T cell repertoires in COVID-19. Generated by immunoSEQ multiplex PCR, the TCRdb table keeps only in-frame clones and is missing some. The data show around 160,000 clones, around four fifths seen once. Sequenced sample: peripheral blood. All receptors derive from a woman aged 40 to 50 with active or convalescent COVID-19.

This chain connects TRBV14 to TRBJ2-7; 8 nucleotides match TRBD1. The J segment lost 12 bases and the V segment lost 1 base, leaving 2 bases of the junction unmatched. The V gene's germline CDR1 is SGHDN and CDR2 FVKESK. The CDR3 consists of 11 residues. As DNA, the CDR3 is TGTGCCAGCAGCCAAGCCGGGACAGGGTACTTC. It codes for CASSQAGTGYF.

V is TRBV5-1 and J is TRBJ2-7; a weak D match, TRBD2 (5 bases). V was pared by 4 bases and J by 0 bases, with 14 bases between. This CDR3 region has 15 residues. Germline loops: CDR1 SGHRS, CDR2 YFSETQ. CDR3: CASSLVMGSSYEQYF. The CDR3 nucleotides read TGCGCCAGCAGCCTCGTGATGGGGAGCTCCTACGAGCAGTACTTC.

The J gene is TRBJ2-3, the V gene TRBV27, with 7 bases that match TRBD2. V lost 7 bases and J lost 0; bases outside the gene matches: 7. The CDR3 runs to 15 residues. Germline assignment: CDR1 MNHEY and CDR2 SMNVEV (reference sequence). CDR3 protein: CASIPGLPSTDTQYF. The CDR3 DNA sequence: TGTGCCAGCATCCCGGGACTACCTAGCACAGATACGCAGTATTTT.

J is TRBJ2-7 and V is TRBV28; D not certain. The CDR3 totals 11 residues. CDR1 is MDHEN, CDR2 SYDVKM, per germline. V lost 2 bases, J lost 6 bases, and 5 bases lay in between. The CDR3 DNA reads TGTGCCAGCAGTTTACGGTCCGAGCAGTACTTC. Amino acids: CASSLRSEQYF.

This sequence joins TRBV5-1 and TRBJ2-7; 9 bases agree with TRBD1. The V gene's germline CDR1 is SGHRS and CDR2 YFSETQ. This CDR3 spans 15 amino acids. The trim removed 5 bases at V and 6 bases at J, leaving 12 bases unmatched. This chain's CDR3 is CASSPRTGVEGEQYF. The CDR3 nucleotides are TGCGCCAGCAGTCCGAGGACAGGGGTTGAGGGCGAGCAGTACTTC.

V and J are TRBV28 and TRBJ1-4; tentatively, D is TRBD1 (5 bases). Germline-derived CDR1 and CDR2 are MDHEN and SYDVKM. This CDR3 has 13 residues. Deletions cut 6 bases from V and 6 bases from J, with 11 bases between. CDR3 sequence (DNA): TGTGCCAGCAGCCTCACGGGGGATGAAAAACTGTTTTTT. Translating it yields CASSLTGDEKLFF.

The gene calls are TRBV6-5 and TRBJ1-3; 8 nucleotides align to TRBD1. The CDR3 has 16 amino acids. With 2 bases clipped from V and 4 bases from J, the junction kept 7 bases outside the gene matches. CDR1 is MNHEY and CDR2 is SVGAGI in the germline V gene. CDR3 sequence: CASSYTGQGAGNTIYF. The DNA of the CDR3 is TGTGCCAGCAGTTACACAGGACAGGGCGCCGGAAACACCATATATTTT.

The chain carries TRBV30 and TRBJ1-2; unclear D gene. V lost 4 bases to trimming and J lost 8 bases, with 8 bases between them. Germline CDR1 reads GTSNPN; CDR2 reads SVGIG (reference sequence). The CDR3 is made up of 10 amino acids. CDR3 region: CAWIGRGYTF. The CDR3 DNA reads as TGTGCCTGGATCGGTCGGGGCTACACCTTC.

V is TRBV24-1 and J is TRBJ2-2; the D gene is possibly TRBD1 (6 bases). This CDR3 contains 12 residues. Trimming stripped 10 bases from V and 4 bases from J, with 9 bases between. Germline loops: CDR1 KGHDR, CDR2 SFDVKD. The CDR3 region is CATGHPTGELFF. CDR3 bases: TGTGCCACGGGACATCCCACCGGGGAGCTGTTTTTT.